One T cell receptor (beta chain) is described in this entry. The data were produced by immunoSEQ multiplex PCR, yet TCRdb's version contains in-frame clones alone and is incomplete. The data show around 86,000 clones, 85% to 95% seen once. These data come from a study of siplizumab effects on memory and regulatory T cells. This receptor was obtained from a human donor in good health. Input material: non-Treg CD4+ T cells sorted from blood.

CDR3 sequence reads: CASSPQGVVVYTEAFF. The CDR3 DNA reads as TGTGCCAGCAGTCCCCAGGGGGTGGTGGTGTACACTGAAGCTTTCTTT. V usage is TRBV28 and J usage is TRBJ1-1, with 7 bases identical to TRBD1. The CDR3 is made up of 16 amino acids. The J segment lost 3 bases and the V segment lost 5 bases, leaving 12 bases of the junction unmatched. The germline V gene has CDR1 MDHEN and CDR2 SYDVKM.